This T cell receptor (beta chain) originates from a study of CD8+CD57+ T cells in acquired aplastic anemia. Study results and caveats: No significant difference in CD8+ Simpson's diversity was found between patients and controls.

Genomic DNA, serving as template, underwent TCR beta VDJ and CDR3 profiling. Each CDR3 protein is one row after TCRdb ran MiXCR on the reads. The data show hundreds of thousands of distinct CDR3 sequences, around 30% seen once. Individuals selected for sequencing had exhibited CD8+CD57+ cell expansion on flow cytometry. This clonotype was seen repeatedly, ten times or more. Its antigen is not identified. The CDR3 has 16 amino acids. V lost 4 bases, J lost 5 bases, and 15 bases lay in between. The germline V gene has CDR1 SNHLY and CDR2 FYNNEI. The genes are TRBV2 and TRBJ1-6, with TRBD1 as a possible D gene (6 bases). Sequencing used sorted CD4+, CD8+, or CD8+CD57+ T cells (not recorded which) from PBMCs. The clonotype originates from a human donor with aplastic anemia. CDR3 region: CASSGGQAKNNSPLHF. The CDR3 DNA reads TGTGCCAGCAGTGGGGGGCAGGCTAAAAATAATTCACCCCTCCACTTT.